Presented here are 2 T cell receptor beta chains from one specimen sequenced in a study of blood T cell repertoires in COVID-19. Some clones are missing from TCRdb's copy, which holds only in-frame ones; the method was immunoSEQ multiplex PCR. The profile shows about 330,000 clones, more than 90% of them singletons. The sequenced material came from PBMCs or T cells enriched from blood (not recorded which). The source is a young woman who had recovered from COVID-19.

This clone was detected only a few times. The genes are TRBV15 and TRBJ1-5; 10 positions agree with TRBD1. Germline V gene lookup returns CDR1 LNHNV and CDR2 YYDKDF (reference sequence). V lost 5 bases to trimming and J lost 6 bases; unmatched junction nucleotides: 10. CDR3 size: 16 residues. The DNA of the CDR3 is TGTGCCACCAGCGCTATGACAGGGGGCCTTGGTCAGCCCCAGCATTTT. Translation gives CATSAMTGGLGQPQHF.

The chain is built from TRBV18 and TRBJ2-5, with 14 bases fitting TRBD2. After removal of 4 bases from V and 2 bases from J, the junction contained 3 bases not matched to a gene. The germline gives CDR1 KGHSH, CDR2 LQKENI. The CDR3 has 16 residues. As DNA, the CDR3 is TGTGCCAGCTCACAAAGACTAGCGGGAGGGCAAGAGACCCAGTACTTC. This sequence encodes CASSQRLAGGQETQYF.